These T cell receptor beta chains were read from a single sample in a study of T cells after yellow fever vaccination. TCRdb called the 5' RACE reads again in MiXCR, with one record for every CDR3 protein. The sample lists about 300,000 distinct CDR3 sequences; about 10% were seen once. The sequencing used CD4+ T cells sorted from PBMCs, collected 5 days after the yellow fever booster vaccination. All receptors come from a man aged 18 to 30 who received the YFV17D yellow fever vaccine. The CDR3 runs from the conserved cysteine through the conserved F or W. Each record gives: CDR3 DNA, CDR3 protein, V gene, clone size, J gene, CDR3 length, D gene. D genes are given only for firm matches. Clone size is shown for a subset of rows, as once, few, many or a class of expanded clone.

TGTGCCAGCAGACCTTTTGGGGGTTCCGACGAGCAGTACTTC,CASRPFGGSDEQYF,TRBV6-1,few,TRBJ2-7,14,.
TGTGCCAGCAGCCAGGGATCGGGACAGTTAATAAATTCACCCCTCCACTTT,CASSQGSGQLINSPLHF,TRBV3-1,few,TRBJ1-6,17,TRBD1
TGTGCCAGTGTCATCGATTACACAGATACGCAGTATTTT,CASVIDYTDTQYF,TRBV2,few,TRBJ2-3,13,.
TGTGCCAGCAGCCAAGTCGGTTCTAACTATGGCTACACCTTC,CASSQVGSNYGYTF,TRBV4-2,few,TRBJ1-2,14,.
TGTGCCAGCAGGAGAGACGAAGCGCATGAAAAACTGTTTTTT,CASRRDEAHEKLFF,TRBV12-3/TRBV12-4,few,TRBJ1-4,14,.
TGCGCCAGCAGCCAAAATAACTTCCGTGGTGAGCAGTTCTTC,CASSQNNFRGEQFF,TRBV4-3,many,TRBJ2-1,14,.
TGTGCCAGCAGCCGGGTAGGACAGTCGAAAGAAAAACTGTTTTTT,CASSRVGQSKEKLFF,TRBV4-2,many,TRBJ1-4,15,.
TGTGCCAGCAGCCCCACCCCAGGGACGGCGACCGAAGCTTTCTTT,CASSPTPGTATEAFF,TRBV5-4,.,TRBJ1-1,15,.
TGTGCCAGCAGTTACTCTCGACAGATACGGGAGACCCAGTACTTC,CASSYSRQIRETQYF,TRBV6-6,.,TRBJ2-5,15,.
TGCGCCAGCAGCTTACTAGCGGGGACGAACACCGGGGAGCTGTTTTTT,CASSLLAGTNTGELFF,TRBV5-1,many,TRBJ2-2,16,TRBD2
TGTGCCAGCAGCCAAGGGGCCAACAATTCACCCCTCCACTTT,CASSQGANNSPLHF,TRBV3-1,few,TRBJ1-6,14,.
TGCGCCAGCAGCTTGAGGGGTTCAGCGAAGACTGAAGCTTTCTTT,CASSLRGSAKTEAFF,TRBV5-1,few,TRBJ1-1,15,.
TGTGCCGGTGACCGGGGACAGTTAAATAATGAAAAACTGTTTTTT,CAGDRGQLNNEKLFF,TRBV7-9,.,TRBJ1-4,15,TRBD1
TGTGCCAGCAGTTCCCAGTGGAATCAGCCCCAGCATTTT,CASSSQWNQPQHF,TRBV27,.,TRBJ1-5,13,.
TGTGCCAGCAGCCGACCGACGGGTAGTTATTCACCCCTCCACTTT,CASSRPTGSYSPLHF,TRBV6-5,.,TRBJ1-6,15,.
TGCGCCAGCAGCTTAGAGGGCGAGCTCTACGAGCAGTACTTC,CASSLEGELYEQYF,TRBV5-1,.,TRBJ2-7,14,.
TGTGCCAGCAGACCCGGGACTCAAGCTTTCTTT,CASRPGTQAFF,TRBV6-1,.,TRBJ1-1,11,.
TGTGCCAGCAGCCCCCGCCGGGACCTGGTCCCCTACAATGAGCAGTTCTTC,CASSPRRDLVPYNEQFF,TRBV5-5,.,TRBJ2-1,17,.
TGTGCCTGGAGTGTGGACAGGAACACTGAAGCTTTCTTT,CAWSVDRNTEAFF,TRBV30,few,TRBJ1-1,13,.
TGTGCCAGCAGTGAACTAGGCGAGAGCTCCTACGAGCAGTACTTC,CASSELGESSYEQYF,TRBV6-5,.,TRBJ2-7,15,.
TGTGCCAGCAGCCTAGGGGGATCACGATATGGCTACACCTTC,CASSLGGSRYGYTF,TRBV5-4,.,TRBJ1-2,14,.
TGTGCCAGCAGCTTAGGAGGGGTATACGGGGAGCAGTACTTC,CASSLGGVYGEQYF,TRBV11-2,.,TRBJ2-7,14,.
TGCGCCAGCAGCCAAGATTGGGGTTTCTCTGGGGCCAACGTCCTGACTTTC,CASSQDWGFSGANVLTF,TRBV4-3,.,TRBJ2-6,17,.
TGTGCCAGCAGCGTAAAGACAGGGGTCGGGACTGAAGCTTTCTTT,CASSVKTGVGTEAFF,TRBV7-9,few,TRBJ1-1,15,TRBD1
TGCAGTGCTAGGGTGCCTTCAGGGGGCTTGGAGACCCAGTACTTC,CSARVPSGGLETQYF,TRBV20-1,many,TRBJ2-5,15,TRBD1
TGCGCCAGCAGCCACCGACAGTTTCCGCGGGGCTATGGCTACACCTTC,CASSHRQFPRGYGYTF,TRBV4-3,.,TRBJ1-2,16,.
TGTGCCAGCTCACCAACAGGGGCGATTGAAAAACTGTTTTTT,CASSPTGAIEKLFF,TRBV18,few,TRBJ1-4,14,TRBD1
TGTGCCACCAGCAGAGATCCCCGGATCAGCACAGATACGCAGTATTTT,CATSRDPRISTDTQYF,TRBV15,many,TRBJ2-3,16,.
TGTGCCAGCAGCCCCCGCGGCGGGACCTTGAATGAGCAGTTCTTC,CASSPRGGTLNEQFF,TRBV7-3,many,TRBJ2-1,15,.
TGCGCCAGCAGTGACCTGACCGGGACTAGTTTGACCAATGAGCAGTTCTTC,CASSDLTGTSLTNEQFF,TRBV10-2,.,TRBJ2-1,17,TRBD2
TGCAGTGCCGGAGGGGGTGGCACTGAAGCTTTCTTT,CSAGGGGTEAFF,TRBV20-1,.,TRBJ1-1,12,.
TGCGCCAGCAGCTTGGCCACAAGGGGCAACGAGCAGTACTTC,CASSLATRGNEQYF,TRBV5-1,many,TRBJ2-7,14,.
TGTGCCAGCAGCCGAGAGGGGGCTTCCTATGGCTACACCTTC,CASSREGASYGYTF,TRBV7-9,few,TRBJ1-2,14,TRBD1
TGTGCCAGCAGCAAAAGGGGGGGCGGAGCAGATACGCAGTATTTT,CASSKRGGGADTQYF,TRBV9,.,TRBJ2-3,15,.
TGTGCCAGCTCACCACAGGGGGGCTATATAGCAGATACGCAGTATTTT,CASSPQGGYIADTQYF,TRBV18,few,TRBJ2-3,16,.
TGCGCCAGCAGCTTGGATCAACGCGCCGGGGAGCTGTTTTTT,CASSLDQRAGELFF,TRBV5-1,many,TRBJ2-2,14,.
TGTGCCAGCAGTTGGGGGGTCTCCTACAATGAGCAGTTCTTC,CASSWGVSYNEQFF,TRBV6-2/TRBV6-3,few,TRBJ2-1,14,.
TGTGCCAGCACCCGGGACTTCTATCGGCGTGATACGCAGTATTTT,CASTRDFYRRDTQYF,TRBV4-2,few,TRBJ2-3,15,.
TGTGCCAGCGGTCACCCGTCGGGCACCGGGGAGCTGTTTTTT,CASGHPSGTGELFF,TRBV28,few,TRBJ2-2,14,.
TGTGCCAGCTCACCCGGGACACCACTTGACGACAATGAGCAGTTCTTC,CASSPGTPLDDNEQFF,TRBV18,.,TRBJ2-1,16,.
TGTGCCAGCAGTTACACCCGATTACAGGGGGCGTTTCCTGGGGCCAACGTCCTGACTTTC,CASSYTRLQGAFPGANVLTF,TRBV6-6,few,TRBJ2-6,20,TRBD1